What follows are 30 T cell receptor beta chains derived from one specimen sequenced in a study of human T cells and chemical hapten exposure. Using its own MiXCR run on the RACE reads, TCRdb lists one record per CDR3 protein. The sample lists 300,000 to 450,000 distinct CDR3 sequences; approximately 5% were seen once. Time point meaning: patch test 1, 2 weeks after DPC sensitization. Treatment specified: therapeutic diphenylcyclopropenone sensitization with weekly scalp DPC. This sample comprised whole blood, obtained in connection with sensitization to the hapten diphenylcyclopropenone (DPC). Receptors originate from a woman between 50 and 59 years old with alopecia areata. Some clones in this sample may be carry-over from other donors' samples.

This clonotype was detected only a few times. The chain has TRBV20-1 and TRBJ1-1; D is unclear. V was trimmed by 6 bases and J by 3 bases, leaving 11 bases between them. The germline CDR1 and CDR2 sequences are DFQATT and SNEGSKA (reference sequence). This CDR3 is 12 amino acids long. This chain's CDR3 is CSAPRGDTEAFF. The CDR3 DNA reads as TGCAGTGCCCCCCGCGGTGACACTGAAGCTTTCTTT.

This clonotype was found many times. CDR3 bases: TGTGCCAGCAGTTATGGGCGGGGTGGCACAGATACGCAGTATTTT. Amino acid sequence: CASSYGRGGTDTQYF. This chain connects TRBV12-3 or TRBV12-4 to TRBJ2-3; possibly TRBD2 for D (6 bases). This CDR3 has 15 amino acids. Between the trimmed V and J ends, which lost 4 bases and 1 base, there was a span of 12 bases.

This clonotype was seen ten or more times. The chain uses TRBV24-1 and TRBJ2-7, with 7 bases identical to TRBD1. CDR1 is KGHDR and CDR2 is SFDVKD in the germline V gene. The CDR3 sequence is 15 residues long. V lost 3 bases and J lost 5; bases outside the gene matches: 9. CDR3 coding DNA: TGTGCCACCAGTGATGGGTACAGGGGAATGAACGAGCAGTACTTC. Protein product: CATSDGYRGMNEQYF.

This clonotype occurred many times. The chain links TRBV20-1 to TRBJ1-1; D ambiguous. The V and J ends lost 5 bases and 0 bases respectively, with 10 bases between them. Germline V gene sequence: CDR1 DFQATT, CDR2 SNEGSKA (reference sequence). The CDR3 spans 13 residues. CDR3 sequence reads: CSAGWTVNTEAFF. The CDR3 nucleotides are TGCAGTGCTGGATGGACGGTGAACACTGAAGCTTTCTTT.

The gene calls are TRBV5-1 and TRBJ1-4; D is perhaps TRBD1 (6 bases). The CDR3 spans 17 residues. Trimming took off 1 base at V and 0 bases at J, with 13 bases between the two ends. Germline V gives CDR1 SGHRS, CDR2 YFSETQ. The CDR3 nucleotides are TGCGCCAGCAGCTTGAGGTCAGGGGACGCAACTAATGAAAAACTGTTTTTT. Amino acids: CASSLRSGDATNEKLFF.

J is TRBJ1-4 and V is TRBV5-1; 7 bases line up with TRBD1. Germline CDR1 is SGHRS and CDR2 is YFSETQ. The CDR3 has 15 amino acids. The J segment lost 0 bases and the V segment lost 4 bases, leaving 3 bases of the junction unmatched. The CDR3 bases are TGCGCCAGCAGCATTGACAGGGCAACTAATGAAAAACTGTTTTTT. The encoded protein is CASSIDRATNEKLFF.

This clonotype showed up many times. The V call is TRBV12-3 or TRBV12-4, the J call TRBJ2-1; 9 bases align to TRBD2. The CDR3 sequence is 14 residues long. J lost 9 bases, V lost 5 bases, and 8 bases had no gene match. The chain's CDR3 is CASSPQAGGGEQFF. Written as DNA, the CDR3 is TGTGCCAGCAGTCCCCAAGCGGGGGGTGGTGAGCAGTTCTTC.

This clonotype has a handful of counts. The V and J genes are TRBV2 and TRBJ2-5; 10 positions agree with TRBD2. The CDR3 loop spans 15 amino acids. Germline CDR1 is SNHLY and CDR2 is FYNNEI. J lost 5 bases, V lost 4 bases, and 7 bases had no gene match. The CDR3 is CASSASGGARETQYF. The CDR3 DNA reads TGTGCCAGCAGTGCAAGCGGGGGGGCTCGTGAGACCCAGTACTTC.

The table lists this clonotype with a few counts. The chain combines TRBV3-1 with TRBJ1-6, with a possible D match to TRBD1 (6 bases). Between the trimmed V and J ends, which lost 4 bases and 6 bases, there was a span of 16 bases. This CDR3 spans 16 amino acids. The germline V gene encodes CDR1 LGHDT and CDR2 YNNKEL (reference sequence). Here the CDR3 DNA reads TGTGCCAGCAGCCTATTTCGACAGGCTGCTAATTCACCCCTCCACTTT. This gives the protein CASSLFRQAANSPLHF.

The table lists this clonotype with many counts. The chain combines TRBV10-3 with TRBJ1-1, with D possibly TRBD1 on 6 matching bases. CDR1 and CDR2 from the germline V gene are ENHRY and SYGVKD. V dropped 4 bases and J dropped 4 bases, with 13 bases sitting between them. The CDR3 spans 14 residues. The CDR3 DNA reads as TGTGCCATCAGTGGTGGGGGCTCAGGCACTGAAGCTTTCTTT. This sequence encodes CAISGGGSGTEAFF.

This chain uses TRBV27 with TRBJ2-3; 12 bases agree with TRBD2. V trimming: 4 bases; J trimming: 3 bases; junction bases outside the gene matches: 8. The CDR3 has 17 residues. The germline V gene encodes CDR1 MNHEY and CDR2 SMNVEV (reference sequence). The CDR3 coding sequence is TGTGCCAGCAGTTCCCTGACTAGCGGGAGTTGGACAGATACGCAGTATTTT. As protein: CASSSLTSGSWTDTQYF.

The table lists this clonotype with many counts. J is TRBJ2-3 and V is TRBV7-6, with D unclear. The CDR3 loop spans 15 amino acids. The ends were cut back, 1 base at V and 2 bases at J, with 10 bases in the middle. Germline assignment: CDR1 SGHVS and CDR2 FNYEAQ. The CDR3 here is CASSLEVVVTDTQYF. Written as DNA, the CDR3 is TGTGCCAGCAGCTTAGAAGTGGTAGTCACAGATACGCAGTATTTT.

This clonotype was detected only a few times. The chain employs TRBV10-3 and TRBJ1-1, with unresolved D. The CDR3 runs 13 residues. The V gene's germline CDR1 is ENHRY and CDR2 SYGVKD. Trimming left V 6 bases short and J 4 bases short, with 12 bases between. CDR3 residues: CAISGEAGTEAFF. The CDR3 DNA is TGTGCCATCAGCGGTGAGGCGGGCACTGAAGCTTTCTTT.

The rearrangement joins TRBV12-3 or TRBV12-4 to TRBJ2-1; D might be TRBD2 (5 bases). The CDR3 consists of 15 residues. Between the trimmed V and J ends, which lost 7 bases and 8 bases, there was a span of 21 bases. The CDR3 DNA reads as TGTGCCAGCACCGCCCCGGGAAATATATGGGATGAGCAGTTCTTC. Protein sequence: CASTAPGNIWDEQFF.

This rearrangement joins TRBV6-5 to TRBJ1-1; 10 nucleotides line up with TRBD1. Germline CDR1 reads MNHEY; CDR2 reads SVGAGI. V was clipped by 4 bases and J by 6 bases; unmatched bases: 5. The CDR3 is made up of 14 amino acids. The CDR3 spells CASSSRTGGPEAFF. The CDR3 bases are TGTGCCAGCAGTTCCCGGACAGGGGGGCCTGAAGCTTTCTTT.

This clonotype has only a few counts. The J gene is TRBJ2-4, the V gene TRBV2; D may correspond to TRBD1 or TRBD2 (5 bases each). Trimming left V 3 bases short and J 7 bases short, with 7 bases between. Germline CDR1 is SNHLY and CDR2 is FYNNEI. This CDR3 has 12 amino acids. In DNA, the CDR3 is TGTGCCAGCAGTGAGGGGGTCAACATTCAGTACTTC. It specifies CASSEGVNIQYF. Variable domain in full (rest from reference TRBV2 and TRBJ2-4): EPEVTQTPSHQVTQMGQEVILRCVPISNHLYFYWYRQILGQKVEFLVSFYNNEISEKSEIFDDQFSVERPDGSNFTLKIRSTKLEDSAMYFCASSEGVNIQYFGAGTRLSVL.

This clonotype was seen at least ten times. The chain employs TRBV29-1 and TRBJ1-1; no firm D call. V dropped 4 bases and J dropped 10 bases, with 16 bases sitting between them. The CDR3 sequence is 12 residues long. Germline CDR1 reads SQVTM; CDR2 reads ANQGSEA. The CDR3 DNA follows: TGCAGCGTTGCCACAGTTCATGGAGGAGCTTTCTTT. Its protein is CSVATVHGGAFF.

The rearrangement joins TRBV24-1 to TRBJ2-5; D not certain. Germline CDR1 reads KGHDR; CDR2 reads SFDVKD. The CDR3 loop spans 13 amino acids. The germline V and J ends were trimmed by 4 bases and 2 bases, with 7 bases remaining between them. CDR3 DNA: TGTGCCACCAGTGACGGGCGTCAAGAGACCCAGTACTTC. Its translation is CATSDGRQETQYF.

This clonotype has a count of ten or more. The rearrangement uses TRBV6-2 or TRBV6-3 and TRBJ2-7; 12 nucleotides align to TRBD1. V shed 5 bases, J shed 2 bases, and the junction held 16 bases outside the gene matches. The V gene's germline CDR1 is MNHEY and CDR2 SVGEGT. CDR3 length: 19 residues. The CDR3 nucleotides read TGTGCCAGCAGTCGCTTTCCGGGACAGGGGGCTCGTAGGACCTACGAGCAGTACTTC. This codes for CASSRFPGQGARRTYEQYF.

This clonotype was picked up many times. This rearrangement joins TRBV20-1 to TRBJ2-5, with TRBD2 matching 10 bases. The junction had 6 bases not matched to a gene; V was cut back by 5 bases and J by 6 bases. CDR1 is DFQATT and CDR2 is SNEGSKA in the germline V gene (reference sequence). The CDR3 covers 13 residues. This chain's CDR3 is CSASGTSVKTQYF. In DNA, the CDR3 is TGCAGTGCTTCCGGGACTAGCGTAAAGACCCAGTACTTC.

Of note for this clonotype: Because it lacks the conserved phenylalanine or tryptophan at the end, this CDR3 is likely a read error. This chain's CDR3 is CASSSGTAYGYTL. In DNA, the CDR3 is TGTGCCAGCAGTTCCGGGACGGCTTATGGCTACACCCTC. V is TRBV12-3 or TRBV12-4 and J is TRBJ1-2; TRBD1 might be the D (5 bases). The ends were cut back, 4 bases at V and 5 bases at J, with 11 bases in the middle. The CDR3 spans 13 residues.

In its sample, this clonotype was seen many times. The chain couples TRBV29-1 to TRBJ2-5, with D possibly being TRBD1 (6 bases). Germline-derived CDR1 and CDR2 are SQVTM and ANQGSEA. The CDR3 sequence is 13 residues long. V shed 3 bases and J shed 5 bases, with 13 bases lying between them. This CDR3 reads CSVDPTGTETQYF. CDR3 coding DNA: TGCAGCGTTGACCCCACAGGGACGGAGACCCAGTACTTC.

This clonotype was observed at least ten times. The J gene is TRBJ2-5, the V gene TRBV27; no definite D call. Germline CDR1 and CDR2: MNHEY and SMNVEV (reference sequence). Trimming took 3 bases from V and 4 from J, leaving 9 bases between them. This CDR3 has 13 residues. The DNA of the CDR3 is TGTGCCAGCAGTTTTTGGTTGGGAGAGACCCAGTACTTC. Protein: CASSFWLGETQYF.

This sequence joins TRBV29-1 and TRBJ1-5; TRBD1 might be the D (5 bases). Germline CDR1 and CDR2: SQVTM and ANQGSEA. V was clipped by 6 bases and J by 2 bases, with 11 bases between them. The CDR3 runs 13 residues. DNA for the CDR3: TGCAGCGTCTCGCTGGGGGGCAATCAGCCCCAGCATTTT. Its translation: CSVSLGGNQPQHF.

The rearrangement joins TRBV5-1 to TRBJ1-1; D is unclear. Per the germline V gene, CDR1 is SGHRS and CDR2 is YFSETQ. V was shortened by 0 bases and J by 0 bases, with 9 bases between the two germline ends. CDR3 length: 15 residues. CDR3 region: CASSLVTGMNTEAFF. In nucleotides, the CDR3 is TGCGCCAGCAGCTTGGTCACTGGCATGAACACTGAAGCTTTCTTT.

In its sample, this clonotype was seen many times. The V call is TRBV6-1, the J call TRBJ1-2; a weak D match, TRBD1 (5 bases). The CDR3 has 15 residues. V was pared by 7 bases and J by 0 bases, with 15 bases between. Germline loops: CDR1 MNHNS, CDR2 SASEGT. CDR3 sequence reads: CASKGEQGSNYGYTF. The CDR3 DNA reads as TGTGCCAGCAAAGGAGAGCAGGGCTCTAACTATGGCTACACCTTC.

Ten or more counts support this clonotype. V and J are TRBV11-2 and TRBJ2-1; TRBD1 matches 7 bases. Germline loops: CDR1 SGHAT, CDR2 FQNNGV. The CDR3 covers 14 residues. The ends lost 5 bases at V and 1 base at J; junction bases unmatched: 2. The CDR3 nucleotides are TGTGCCAGCAGCGGGGGACAGTCCTACAATGAGCAGTTCTTC. Translating it yields CASSGGQSYNEQFF.

The gene calls are TRBV20-1 and TRBJ2-7; D perhaps matches TRBD2 (6 bases). V was cut by 0 bases and J by 0 bases, with 12 bases left in between. Germline-derived CDR1 and CDR2 are DFQATT and SNEGSKA (reference sequence). There are 15 residues in the CDR3. CDR3 nucleotides: TGCAGTGCTAGAGACCCGGGACTGAACTCCTACGAGCAGTACTTC. Residues: CSARDPGLNSYEQYF.

In its sample, this clonotype was seen many times. This chain joins TRBV27 and TRBJ1-2, with a weak D call TRBD1 (6 bases). The CDR3 is made up of 15 amino acids. Germline lookup yields CDR1 MNHEY and CDR2 SMNVEV (reference sequence). Trimming stripped 5 bases from V and 5 bases from J, with 18 bases between. CDR3 amino acids: CASSATGLLAYGYTF. As DNA, the CDR3 is TGTGCCAGCAGTGCGACAGGTTTACTCGCTTATGGCTACACCTTC.

There are many counts of this clonotype. The CDR3: CASGPRIGANVLTF. The CDR3 DNA sequence: TGTGCTAGTGGTCCCCGTATAGGGGCCAACGTCCTGACTTTC. The rearrangement links TRBV12-5 to TRBJ2-6, with D unclear. Trimming removed 5 bases at V and 4 bases at J, with 9 bases between. The CDR3 totals 14 residues. The germline V gene has CDR1 LGHNT and CDR2 FRNRAP.